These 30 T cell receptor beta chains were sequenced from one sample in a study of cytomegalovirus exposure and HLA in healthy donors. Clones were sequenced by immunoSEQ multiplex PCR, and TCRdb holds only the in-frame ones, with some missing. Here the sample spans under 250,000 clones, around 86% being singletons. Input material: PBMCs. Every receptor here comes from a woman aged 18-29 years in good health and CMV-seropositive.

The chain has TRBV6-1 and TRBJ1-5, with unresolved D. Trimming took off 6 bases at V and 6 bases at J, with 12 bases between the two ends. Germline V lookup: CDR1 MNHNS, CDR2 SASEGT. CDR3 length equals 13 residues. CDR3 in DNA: TGTGCCAGCAGCGTATGGGCAGGTCAGCCCCAGCATTTT. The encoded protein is CASSVWAGQPQHF.

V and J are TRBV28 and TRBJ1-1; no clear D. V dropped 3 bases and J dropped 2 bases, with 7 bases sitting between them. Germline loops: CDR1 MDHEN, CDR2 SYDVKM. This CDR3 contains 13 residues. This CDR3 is CASSFPPNTEAFF. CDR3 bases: TGTGCCAGCAGTTTCCCCCCTAACACTGAAGCTTTCTTT.

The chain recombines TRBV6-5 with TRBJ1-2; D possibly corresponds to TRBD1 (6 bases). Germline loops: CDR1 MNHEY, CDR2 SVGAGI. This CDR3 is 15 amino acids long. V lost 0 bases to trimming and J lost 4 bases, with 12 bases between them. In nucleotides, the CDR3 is TGTGCCAGCAGTTACTCACAGGGAATCCGCTATGGCTACACCTTC. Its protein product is CASSYSQGIRYGYTF.

In DNA, the CDR3 is TGTGCCAGCAGCACTCTTGGGGGGAGGGAGACCCAGTACTTC. Translating gives CASSTLGGRETQYF. V gene TRBV28 combines with J gene TRBJ2-5, with a weak D call TRBD2 (6 bases). Trimming took 6 bases from V and 5 from J, leaving 16 bases between them. This CDR3 is 14 amino acids long. The germline gives CDR1 MDHEN, CDR2 SYDVKM.

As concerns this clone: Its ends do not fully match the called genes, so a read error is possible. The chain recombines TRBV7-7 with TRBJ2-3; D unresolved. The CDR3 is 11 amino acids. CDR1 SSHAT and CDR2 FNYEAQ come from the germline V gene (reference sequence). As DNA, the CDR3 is TGTGCTAGCAGTCCCATAGATACGCAGTATTTT. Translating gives CASSPIDTQYF.

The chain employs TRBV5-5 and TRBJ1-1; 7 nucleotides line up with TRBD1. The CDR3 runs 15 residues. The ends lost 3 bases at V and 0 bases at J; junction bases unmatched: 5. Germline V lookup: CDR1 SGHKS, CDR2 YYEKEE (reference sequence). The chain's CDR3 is CASSWGQILNTEAFF. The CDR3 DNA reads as TGTGCCAGCAGCTGGGGACAGATATTGAACACTGAAGCTTTCTTT. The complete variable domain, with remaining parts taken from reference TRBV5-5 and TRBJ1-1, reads DAGVTQSPTHLIKTRGQQVTLRCSPISGHKSVSWYQQVLGQGPQFIFQYYEKEERGRGNFPDRFSARQFPNYSSELNVNALLLGDSALYLCASSWGQILNTEAFFGQGTRLTVV.

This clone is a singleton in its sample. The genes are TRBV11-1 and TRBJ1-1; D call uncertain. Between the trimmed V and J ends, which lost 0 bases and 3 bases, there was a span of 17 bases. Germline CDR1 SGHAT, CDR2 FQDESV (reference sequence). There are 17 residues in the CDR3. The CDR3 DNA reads TGTGCCAGCAGCTTAGCTGGATACGGGGTGAGTTACACTGAAGCTTTCTTT. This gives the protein CASSLAGYGVSYTEAFF.

The CDR3 nucleotides read TGTGCCAGCGGAGGACTAAACAATGAGCAGTTCTTC. Protein product: CASGGLNNEQFF. J is TRBJ2-1 and V is TRBV2, with a possible D match to TRBD2 (6 bases). CDR1 is SNHLY, CDR2 FYNNEI, per germline. This CDR3 comprises 12 residues. Trimming removed 8 bases from V and 5 bases from J, with 10 bases in between. Variable domain in full (rest from reference TRBV2 and TRBJ2-1): EPEVTQTPSHQVTQMGQEVILRCVPISNHLYFYWYRQILGQKVEFLVSFYNNEISEKSEIFDDQFSVERPDGSNFTLKIRSTKLEDSAMYFCASGGLNNEQFFGPGTRLTVL.

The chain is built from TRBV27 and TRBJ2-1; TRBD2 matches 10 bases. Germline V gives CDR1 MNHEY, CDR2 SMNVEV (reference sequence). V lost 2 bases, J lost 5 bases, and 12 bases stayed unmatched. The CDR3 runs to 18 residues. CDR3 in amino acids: CASSLPNYRTSGNNEQFF. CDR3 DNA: TGTGCCAGCAGTTTACCCAATTACCGGACTAGCGGCAACAATGAGCAGTTCTTC.

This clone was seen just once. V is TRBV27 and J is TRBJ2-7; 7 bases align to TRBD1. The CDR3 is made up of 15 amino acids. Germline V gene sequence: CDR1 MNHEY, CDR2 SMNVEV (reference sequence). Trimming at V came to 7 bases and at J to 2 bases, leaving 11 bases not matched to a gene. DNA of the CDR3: TGTGCCAGCACCTTCGACCACAGGGGTACCTACGAGCAGTACTTC. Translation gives CASTFDHRGTYEQYF.

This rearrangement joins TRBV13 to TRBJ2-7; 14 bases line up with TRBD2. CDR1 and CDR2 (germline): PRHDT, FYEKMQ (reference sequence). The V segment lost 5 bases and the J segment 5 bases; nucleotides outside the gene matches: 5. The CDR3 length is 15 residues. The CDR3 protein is CASSRPGLAGDEQYF. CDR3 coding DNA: TGTGCCAGCAGCCGGCCGGGACTAGCGGGAGACGAGCAGTACTTC.

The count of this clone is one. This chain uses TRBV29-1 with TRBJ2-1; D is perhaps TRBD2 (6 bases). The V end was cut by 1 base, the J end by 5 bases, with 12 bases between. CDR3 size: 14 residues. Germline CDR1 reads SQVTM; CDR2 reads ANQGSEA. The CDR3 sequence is CSVEGLAIHNEQFF. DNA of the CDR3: TGCAGCGTTGAAGGGCTAGCGATCCACAATGAGCAGTTCTTC.

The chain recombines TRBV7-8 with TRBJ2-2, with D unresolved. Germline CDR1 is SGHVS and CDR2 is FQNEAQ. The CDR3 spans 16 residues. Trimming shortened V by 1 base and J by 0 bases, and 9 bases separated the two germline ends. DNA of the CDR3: TGTGCCAGCAGCTTAGTAACAGTGACGAACACCGGGGAGCTGTTTTTT. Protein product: CASSLVTVTNTGELFF. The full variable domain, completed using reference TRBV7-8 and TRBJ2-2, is GAGVSQSPRYKVAKRGQDVALRCDPISGHVSLFWYQQALGQGPEFLTYFQNEAQLDKSGLPSDRFFAERPEGSVSTLKIQRTQQEDSAVYLCASSLVTVTNTGELFFGEGSRLTVL.

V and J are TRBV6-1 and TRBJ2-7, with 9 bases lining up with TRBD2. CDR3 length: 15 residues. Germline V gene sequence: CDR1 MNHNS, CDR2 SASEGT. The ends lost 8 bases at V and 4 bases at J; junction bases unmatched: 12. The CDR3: CASSTRLAENYEQYF. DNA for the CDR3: TGTGCCAGCTCAACCAGACTAGCGGAAAATTACGAGCAGTACTTC.

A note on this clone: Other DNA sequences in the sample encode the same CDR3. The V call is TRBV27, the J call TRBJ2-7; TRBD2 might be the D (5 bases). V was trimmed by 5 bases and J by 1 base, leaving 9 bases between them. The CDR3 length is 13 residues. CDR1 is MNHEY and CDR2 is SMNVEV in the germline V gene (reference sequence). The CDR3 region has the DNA TGTGCCAGCAGTCCGAGCGGTTCCTACGAGCAGTACTTC. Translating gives CASSPSGSYEQYF.

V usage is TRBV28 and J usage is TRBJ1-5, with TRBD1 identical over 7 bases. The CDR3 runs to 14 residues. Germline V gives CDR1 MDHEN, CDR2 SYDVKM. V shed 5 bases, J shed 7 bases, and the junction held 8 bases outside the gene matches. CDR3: CASSHTGANQPQHF. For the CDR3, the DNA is TGTGCCAGCAGTCATACAGGGGCTAACCAGCCCCAGCATTTT.

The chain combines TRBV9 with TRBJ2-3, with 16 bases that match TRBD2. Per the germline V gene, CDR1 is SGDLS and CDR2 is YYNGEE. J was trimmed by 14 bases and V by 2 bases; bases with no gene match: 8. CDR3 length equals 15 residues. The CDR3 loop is CASSVPPGLAGGMYF. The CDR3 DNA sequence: TGTGCCAGCAGCGTTCCACCGGGACTAGCGGGGGGGATGTATTTT.

The CDR3 sequence: CAWRKVRLGYGYTF. The CDR3 DNA follows: TGTGCCTGGCGCAAGGTGCGACTGGGCTATGGCTACACCTTC. J is TRBJ1-2 and V is TRBV30, with unresolved D. CDR3 length equals 14 residues. Looked up from germline, CDR1 is GTSNPN and CDR2 is SVGIG (reference sequence). V dropped 5 bases and J dropped 4 bases, with 17 bases sitting between them.

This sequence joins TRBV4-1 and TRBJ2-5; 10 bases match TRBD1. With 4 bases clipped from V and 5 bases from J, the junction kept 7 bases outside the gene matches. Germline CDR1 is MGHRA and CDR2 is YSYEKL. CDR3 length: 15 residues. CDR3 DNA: TGCGCCAGCAGCCTTGGGACAGGGGTTCGGGAGACCCAGTACTTC. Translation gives CASSLGTGVRETQYF.

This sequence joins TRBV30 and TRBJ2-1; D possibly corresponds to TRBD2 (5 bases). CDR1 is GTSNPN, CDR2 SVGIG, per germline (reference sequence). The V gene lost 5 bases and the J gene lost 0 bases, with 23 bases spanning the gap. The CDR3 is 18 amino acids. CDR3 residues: CAWEGYQTIGSSYNEQFF. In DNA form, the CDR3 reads TGTGCCTGGGAGGGATATCAAACCATAGGGAGCTCCTACAATGAGCAGTTCTTC.

CDR3 protein: CASRPTLGQGANEQYF. The CDR3 DNA reads TGTGCCAGCAGACCCACTTTGGGACAGGGGGCCAACGAGCAGTACTTC. The chain joins TRBV27 to TRBJ2-7; 12 nucleotides match TRBD1. The trim removed 6 bases at V and 5 bases at J, leaving 11 bases unmatched. CDR1 is MNHEY and CDR2 is SMNVEV in the germline V gene (reference sequence). The CDR3 spans 16 residues.

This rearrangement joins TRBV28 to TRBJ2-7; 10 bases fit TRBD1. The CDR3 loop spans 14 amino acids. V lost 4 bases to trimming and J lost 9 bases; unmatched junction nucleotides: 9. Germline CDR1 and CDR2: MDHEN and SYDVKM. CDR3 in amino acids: CASSSPGTGDGQYF. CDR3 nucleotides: TGTGCCAGCAGTTCCCCCGGGACAGGGGATGGGCAGTACTTC.

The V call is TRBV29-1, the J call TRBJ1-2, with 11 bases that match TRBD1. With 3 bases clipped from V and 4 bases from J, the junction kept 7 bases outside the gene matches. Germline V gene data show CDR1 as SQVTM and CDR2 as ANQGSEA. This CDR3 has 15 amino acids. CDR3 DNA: TGCAGCGTTGACACGGGACAGGGGGAAAGCTATGGCTACACCTTC. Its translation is CSVDTGQGESYGYTF.

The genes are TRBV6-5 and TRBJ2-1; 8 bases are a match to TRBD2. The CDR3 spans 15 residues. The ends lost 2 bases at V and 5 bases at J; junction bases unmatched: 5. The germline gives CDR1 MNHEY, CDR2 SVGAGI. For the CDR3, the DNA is TGTGCCAGCAGTTACAGGCTAGCGGGCCACAATGAGCAGTTCTTC. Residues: CASSYRLAGHNEQFF.

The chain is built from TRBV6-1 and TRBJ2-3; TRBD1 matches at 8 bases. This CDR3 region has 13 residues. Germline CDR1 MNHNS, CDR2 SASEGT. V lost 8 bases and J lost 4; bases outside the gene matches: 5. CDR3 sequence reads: CASPRTGPDTQYF. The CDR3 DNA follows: TGTGCCAGCCCGAGGACAGGGCCAGATACGCAGTATTTT.

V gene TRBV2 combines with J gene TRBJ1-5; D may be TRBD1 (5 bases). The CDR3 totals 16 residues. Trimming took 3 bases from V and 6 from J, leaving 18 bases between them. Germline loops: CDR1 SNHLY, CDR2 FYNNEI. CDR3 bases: TGTGCCAGCAGTGATGGGGGACGGAGGGCCGGTCAGCCCCAGCATTTT. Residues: CASSDGGRRAGQPQHF.

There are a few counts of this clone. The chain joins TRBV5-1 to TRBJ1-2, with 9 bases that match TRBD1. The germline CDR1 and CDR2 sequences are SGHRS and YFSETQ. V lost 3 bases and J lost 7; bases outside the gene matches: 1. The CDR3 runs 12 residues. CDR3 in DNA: TGCGCCAGCAGCTGGGACAGGGTTGGCTACACCTTC. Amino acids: CASSWDRVGYTF.

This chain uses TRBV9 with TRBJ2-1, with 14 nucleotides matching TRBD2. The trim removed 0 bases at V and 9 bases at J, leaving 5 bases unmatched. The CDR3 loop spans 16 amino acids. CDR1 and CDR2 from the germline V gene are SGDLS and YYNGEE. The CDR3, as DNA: TGTGCCAGCAGCGTAGCGACTAGCGGGAGGGCCATTGAGCAGTTCTTC. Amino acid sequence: CASSVATSGRAIEQFF.

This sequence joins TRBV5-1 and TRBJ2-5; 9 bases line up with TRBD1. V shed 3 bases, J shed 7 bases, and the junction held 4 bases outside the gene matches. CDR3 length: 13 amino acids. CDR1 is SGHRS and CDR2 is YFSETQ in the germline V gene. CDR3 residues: CASSSDRGATQYF. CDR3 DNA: TGCGCCAGCAGCTCAGACAGGGGGGCGACCCAGTACTTC.

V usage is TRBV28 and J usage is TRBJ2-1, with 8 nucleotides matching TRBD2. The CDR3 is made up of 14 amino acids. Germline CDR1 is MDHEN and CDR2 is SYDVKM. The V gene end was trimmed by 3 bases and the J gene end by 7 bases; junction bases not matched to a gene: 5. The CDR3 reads CASSFQASGNEQFF. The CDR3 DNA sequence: TGTGCCAGCAGTTTTCAGGCTAGCGGGAATGAGCAGTTCTTC.